Given below is one T cell receptor beta chain in context. Its antigen is unidentified. CDR3 size: 12 residues. Germline loops: CDR1 MNHEY, CDR2 SVGAGI. Trimming took off 5 bases at V and 8 bases at J, with 12 bases between the two ends. These data belong to a study of OX40 agonist ivuxolimab in advanced cancers. Study background: Each dose-escalation patient presented with hepatocellular carcinoma, melanoma, renal cell or head and neck cancer. Overall study findings and caveats: On average, CD8+ T cells showed a greater number of expanded clones than CD4+. At doses 0.1 to 3.0 mg/kg, CD4+ and CD8+ clones expanded. In the expanded peripheral T cells, antigen specificity was never determined.

The table came from immunoSEQ multiplex PCR; TCRdb's copy has only in-frame clones and leaves some out. The data hold under 95,000 clones, with roughly 86% observed a single time. Here the sequenced sample was CD4+ or CD8+ T cells sorted from blood, taken in a trial of the OX40 agonist ivuxolimab. This TCR was sampled from an adult with an advanced solid tumor such as melanoma, head and neck, liver or kidney cancer. The chain couples TRBV6-5 to TRBJ1-1; D remains unclear. CDR3 region: CASSEDRTEAFF. The CDR3 region has the DNA TGTGCCAGCAGTGAAGACCGGACCGAAGCTTTCTTT.